Listed here are 18 T cell receptor beta chains from one sample, sequenced in a study of cytomegalovirus exposure and HLA in healthy donors. 13 Jbeta primers and 60 Vbeta primers were used for the PCR. Only in-frame clones appear in the TCRdb table, and some are missing; sequencing was by immunoSEQ multiplex PCR. The sample records 100,000 to 150,000 clones, about 79% being singletons. Sequences were obtained from PBMCs. These receptors came from a man aged 50 to 59 in good health and CMV-seronegative.

This chain connects TRBV4-1 to TRBJ2-1; D not resolved. This CDR3 is built from 15 residues. Germline loops: CDR1 MGHRA, CDR2 YSYEKL. V was trimmed by 1 base and J by 5 bases, leaving 12 bases between them. The CDR3 coding sequence is TGCGCCAGCAGCCAAGCGAGCTCCCTCAACAATGAGCAGTTCTTC. It codes for CASSQASSLNNEQFF.

This clone was seen a handful of times. V usage is TRBV6-6 and J usage is TRBJ2-7, with TRBD1 identical over 7 bases. This CDR3 spans 13 amino acids. The germline gives CDR1 MNHNY, CDR2 SVGAGI (reference sequence). After removal of 2 bases from V and 5 bases from J, the junction contained 3 bases not matched to a gene. The CDR3 is CASSYETGNEQYV. DNA of the CDR3: TGTGCCAGCAGTTACGAGACAGGGAACGAGCAGTACGTC.

V gene TRBV5-4 combines with J gene TRBJ2-5; maybe TRBD2 (5 bases). Germline V gene lookup returns CDR1 SGHNT and CDR2 YYREEE (reference sequence). This CDR3 has 14 residues. Trimming took off 0 bases at V and 3 bases at J, with 9 bases between the two ends. The CDR3 reads CASSLVGAKETQYF. In nucleotides, the CDR3 is TGTGCCAGCAGCTTGGTGGGAGCCAAAGAGACCCAGTACTTC.

This sequence joins TRBV9 and TRBJ2-3; 8 bases match TRBD2. Germline CDR1 reads SGDLS; CDR2 reads YYNGEE. Trimming removed 0 bases from V and 1 base from J; junction bases left unmatched: 4. The CDR3 has 16 residues. CDR3 DNA sequence: TGTGCCAGCAGCGTAGCGTGGCGGGGGGGCACAGATACGCAGTATTTT. Its protein product is CASSVAWRGGTDTQYF.

The rearrangement uses TRBV7-2 and TRBJ2-1, with D possibly being TRBD2 (5 bases). CDR3 size: 14 residues. The V end was cut by 3 bases, the J end by 4 bases, with 10 bases between. From germline, CDR1 is SGHTA and CDR2 FQGNSA. CDR3 protein: CASSLGAGYNEQFF. The CDR3 DNA reads TGTGCCAGCAGCTTGGGAGCAGGATACAATGAGCAGTTCTTC.

The genes are TRBV28 and TRBJ1-1, with 9 bases lining up with TRBD1. CDR1 is MDHEN and CDR2 is SYDVKM in the germline V gene. The CDR3 is 16 residues long. The junction had 8 bases not matched to a gene; V was cut back by 5 bases and J by 1 base. The CDR3 spells CASSPPYRGPNTEAFF. The CDR3 coding sequence is TGTGCCAGCAGTCCGCCGTACAGGGGGCCGAACACTGAAGCTTTCTTT.

This clone was counted between two and nine times. The V and J genes are TRBV2 and TRBJ1-1; D not certain. CDR3 size: 13 residues. Per germline, CDR1 SNHLY and CDR2 FYNNEI. Trimming stripped 9 bases from V and 4 bases from J, with 15 bases between. CDR3: CASDPPGFTEAFF. Written as DNA, the CDR3 is TGTGCCAGTGACCCTCCGGGGTTCACTGAAGCTTTCTTT.

This clone has just a few counts. The chain is built from TRBV5-6 and TRBJ2-6, with D maybe TRBD1 (6 bases). CDR1 is SGHDT, CDR2 YYEEEE, per germline. V was clipped by 5 bases and J by 1 base, with 13 bases between them. The CDR3 sequence is 16 residues long. In nucleotides, the CDR3 is TGTGCCAGCAGTAATACAGGGCCGTCTGGGGCCAACGTCCTGACTTTC. This encodes CASSNTGPSGANVLTF.

This chain uses TRBV2 with TRBJ1-2; D perhaps matches TRBD1 (6 bases). V dropped 4 bases and J dropped 0 bases, with 9 bases sitting between them. The CDR3 extends over 14 amino acids. Germline V CDR1 and CDR2: SNHLY, FYNNEI. The CDR3 region has the DNA TGTGCCAGCAGTGTGGACAGCTCTAACTATGGCTACACCTTC. Translation gives CASSVDSSNYGYTF. Full variable domain (outside the CDR3, taken from reference TRBV2 and TRBJ1-2): EPEVTQTPSHQVTQMGQEVILRCVPISNHLYFYWYRQILGQKVEFLVSFYNNEISEKSEIFDDQFSVERPDGSNFTLKIRSTKLEDSAMYFCASSVDSSNYGYTFGSGTRLTVV.

This clone showed up just a few times. The CDR3 loop is CASSVDGGGYNEQFF. CDR3 nucleotide sequence: TGTGCCAGCAGCGTAGACGGGGGGGGCTACAATGAGCAGTTCTTC. The gene calls are TRBV9 and TRBJ2-1; TRBD2 agrees at 8 bases. CDR1 is SGDLS and CDR2 is YYNGEE in the germline V gene. V dropped 0 bases and J dropped 3; count of bases not matched to a gene: 2. The CDR3 covers 15 residues. The complete variable domain, with remaining parts taken from reference TRBV9 and TRBJ2-1, reads DSGVTQTPKHLITATGQRVTLRCSPRSGDLSVYWYQQSLDQGLQFLIQYYNGEERAKGNILERFSAQQFPDLHSELNLSSLELGDSALYFCASSVDGGGYNEQFFGPGTRLTVL.

CDR3 in amino acids: CASSLEAGGLKLNTGELFF. DNA of the CDR3: TGTGCCAGCAGCTTAGAAGCGGGGGGGCTCAAGTTGAACACCGGGGAGCTGTTTTTT. This chain connects TRBV13 to TRBJ2-2, with 10 bases fitting TRBD2. V dropped 1 base and J dropped 1; count of bases not matched to a gene: 9. Looked up from germline, CDR1 is PRHDT and CDR2 is FYEKMQ (reference sequence). The CDR3 totals 19 residues.

This clone appeared a few times. This chain uses TRBV28 with TRBJ1-1, with D perhaps matching TRBD1 (5 bases). Germline CDR1 and CDR2: MDHEN and SYDVKM. The V and J ends lost 2 bases and 5 bases respectively, with 15 bases between them. CDR3 length equals 15 residues. CDR3 sequence reads: CASSLVSAGTTEAFF. CDR3 in DNA: TGTGCCAGCAGTTTAGTCTCGGCGGGGACTACTGAAGCTTTCTTT.

On this clone: Sequence at one end of the junction differs from germline and may be a read error. The genes are TRBV5-6 and TRBJ1-2, with a tentative D call TRBD1 (5 bases). Germline CDR1 SGHDT, CDR2 YYEEEE. This CDR3 comprises 13 residues. The CDR3, as DNA: TGTGCCAGCAGTTTGGACATCGACTATGGCTACACCTTC. As protein: CASSLDIDYGYTF.

This clone was seen only once. The rearrangement joins TRBV9 to TRBJ2-3; 8 bases fit TRBD1. V trimming: 0 bases; J trimming: 4 bases; junction bases outside the gene matches: 7. The CDR3 has 16 amino acids. CDR1 and CDR2 from the germline V gene are SGDLS and YYNGEE. The CDR3 region is CASSVATGGSSDTQYF. The CDR3 DNA follows: TGTGCCAGCAGCGTAGCAACAGGGGGGAGTTCAGATACGCAGTATTTT.

The chain uses TRBV7-2 and TRBJ2-5; TRBD2 is a possible D gene (5 bases). With the DNA end fitting TRBJ2-7 better, the J assignment may be wrong. The CDR3 runs to 17 residues. From germline, CDR1 is SGHTA and CDR2 FQGNSA. CDR3 region: CASSTLGSSRTTYEQYF. The CDR3 coding sequence is TGTGCCAGCAGCACACTAGGGTCATCAAGAACAACGTACGAGCAGTACTTC.

This clone was detected once. The chain uses TRBV10-3 and TRBJ2-1, with 8 bases that match TRBD2. J lost 5 bases, V lost 5 bases, and 5 bases had no gene match. This CDR3 comprises 14 residues. Germline lookup yields CDR1 ENHRY and CDR2 SYGVKD. The CDR3 coding sequence is TGTGCCATCAGTCAGCGGGGGCCGGACAATGAGCAGTTCTTC. It is translated as CAISQRGPDNEQFF.

This clone was counted a few times. The chain uses TRBV5-8 and TRBJ1-1, with 8 bases lining up with TRBD1. J gave up 7 bases and V 2 bases, and 1 base lay outside the gene matches. Looked up from germline, CDR1 is SGHTS and CDR2 is YDEGEE. The CDR3 loop spans 12 amino acids. CDR3 sequence reads: CASSFGQGEAFF. CDR3 bases: TGTGCCAGCAGCTTCGGACAGGGTGAAGCTTTCTTT.

The CDR3 loop is CASSMGDRETYEQYF. The DNA of the CDR3 is TGTGCCAGTAGTATGGGGGACAGGGAGACCTACGAGCAGTACTTC. The J gene is TRBJ2-7, the V gene TRBV19; TRBD1 aligns across 9 bases. Germline values: CDR1 LNHDA, CDR2 SQIVND (reference sequence). This CDR3 contains 15 residues. Trimming at V came to 3 bases and at J to 2 bases, leaving 5 bases not matched to a gene.